This T cell receptor (beta chain) was recovered during a study of blood T cells in healthy people across ages. For the study at large: Roughly one uniquely barcoded beta molecule per two T cells was captured.

The germline CDR1 and CDR2 sequences are SGHVS and FNYEAQ. This CDR3 has 13 residues. PCR was performed a second time for 7 to 11 cycles using a sample-barcoded 5' primer and a J-beta primer mix. Researchers report that a template-switch adaptor with 12 random nucleotides tagged each cDNA molecule. TCRdb re-called the 5' RACE reads with MiXCR, one entry per CDR3 protein. Found here are roughly 1.4 million distinct CDR3 sequences, around 59% of them singletons; the top ten hold under 8.5%. Each individual donor underwent a draw of 8 to 10 milliliters of peripheral blood. The sequenced material came from blood. The sequence was collected from a man aged 18 to 30 in good health. This sequence joins TRBV7-6 and TRBJ2-4; D unresolved. The DNA end favors TRBJ2-7, so the J call may be wrong. In DNA form, the CDR3 reads TGTGCCAGCAGCCACAGAGACCTGTACGAGCAGTACTTC. Amino acids: CASSHRDLYEQYF.